This TCR beta chain was observed in a study of T cells in Graves' hyperthyroidism and ophthalmopathy. Study-wide points: Most thyroid clonotypes that were expanded above 0.001 also turned up in blood.

V lost 4 bases, J lost 5 bases, and 20 bases lay in between. The CDR3 sequence is 16 residues long. Germline lookup yields CDR1 LGHDT and CDR2 YNNKEL (reference sequence). It was uncontrolled infection, other autoimmune disease, pregnancy or lactation that excluded patients. On the basis of clinical symptoms, serum thyroxine and TRAb, thyroid ultrasound and orbital computed tomography, diagnoses were made. This clonotype was seen more than once but under ten times. Its antigen is undetermined. Amplification targeted TCR beta CDR3 regions from RNA transcripts. First-round RT-PCR of the TCR CDR3 relied on the HTBI primer set. Via MiXCR, TCRdb re-called the multiplex PCR reads, giving one row per CDR3 protein. This sample has a few hundred thousand distinct CDR3 sequences, with around 45% found just once.

What was sequenced was peripheral blood or thyroid tissue (not recorded which). The clonotype comes from a woman younger than 35 with Graves' hyperthyroidism. The rearrangement joins TRBV3-1 to TRBJ2-5, with TRBD2 as a possible D gene (6 bases). Here the CDR3 reads CASSLPGSGGGETQYF. CDR3 DNA: TGTGCCAGCAGCCTCCCCGGGAGCGGAGGAGGGGAGACCCAGTACTTC.